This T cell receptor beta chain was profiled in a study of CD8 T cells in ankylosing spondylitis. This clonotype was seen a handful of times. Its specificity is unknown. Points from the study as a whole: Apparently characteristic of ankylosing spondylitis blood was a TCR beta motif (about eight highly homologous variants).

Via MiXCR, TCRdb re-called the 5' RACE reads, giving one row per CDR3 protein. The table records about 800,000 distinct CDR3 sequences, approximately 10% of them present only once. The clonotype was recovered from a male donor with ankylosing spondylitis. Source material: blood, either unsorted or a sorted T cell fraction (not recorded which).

The CDR3 spells CASGHPGTGGDQPQHF. DNA of the CDR3: TGTGCCAGCGGTCACCCCGGGACAGGGGGCGATCAGCCCCAGCATTTT. The chain has TRBV28 and TRBJ1-5; TRBD1 aligns across 12 bases. After removal of 8 bases from V and 5 bases from J, the junction contained 10 bases not matched to a gene. CDR3 length equals 16 residues. Germline V CDR1 and CDR2: MDHEN, SYDVKM. The full variable domain, its missing parts supplied by reference TRBV28 and TRBJ1-5, is DVKVTQSSRYLVKRTGEKVFLECVQDMDHENMFWYRQDPGLGLRLIYFSYDVKMKEKGDIPEGYSVSREKKERFSLILESASTNQTSMYLCASGHPGTGGDQPQHFGDGTRLSIL.